Included here is one TCR beta chain sequence, with context. This sample was taken from a study of glioma-infiltrating T cells after dendritic cell vaccination. Across the study: Patients received three intradermal dendritic cell vaccine injections at biweekly intervals.

Sample time point: after dendritic cell vaccination, including at tumor progression/relapse. Selection required adequate fresh-frozen tumor tissue plus more than two years' survival data. The method was immunoSEQ multiplex PCR; TCRdb's version includes in-frame clones alone and lacks a portion of them. This table holds more than 75,000 clones, around 83% found once. The germline gives CDR1 LNHDA, CDR2 SQIVND (reference sequence). The V and J ends lost 4 bases and 3 bases, in that order; junction bases with no gene match: 3. The CDR3 consists of 14 residues. This clonotype originated in a human donor with glioblastoma. This chain uses TRBV19 with TRBJ1-5; 7 nucleotides match TRBD1. Sequencing used blood, obtained after dendritic cell vaccination. The CDR3 loop reads CASSSGQDNQPQHF. The CDR3 DNA sequence: TGTGCCAGTAGTAGTGGACAGGACAATCAGCCCCAGCATTTT. Variable domain in full (rest from reference TRBV19 and TRBJ1-5): DGGITQSPKYLFRKEGQNVTLSCEQNLNHDAMYWYRQDPGQGLRLIYYSQIVNDFQKGDIAEGYSVSREKKESFPLTVTSAQKNPTAFYLCASSSGQDNQPQHFGDGTRLSIL.